Detailed here is one TCR beta chain. Its antigen remains unidentified. PCR used 60 Vbeta primers and 13 Jbeta primers. Repertoires were generated with immunoSEQ multiplex PCR, while TCRdb's copy carries only in-frame clones and drops some. The table lists 95,000 to 150,000 clones, 50% to 80% of them singletons, with 8% to 9% in the top ten. The CDR3 consists of 13 residues. The germline V and J ends were trimmed by 5 bases and 2 bases, with 10 bases remaining between them. CDR1 is SGHVS and CDR2 is FQNEAQ in the germline V gene. These data belong to a study of cytomegalovirus exposure and HLA in healthy donors. Study-level results: Within a later analysis, the majority of CMV-associated TCR beta chains appeared HLA-restricted. A later analysis associated 16,951 TCR beta sequences with HLA alleles at a 0.05 false discovery rate. Associated with cytomegalovirus, according to the listing, were approximately 160 TCR beta chains.

This chain uses TRBV7-8 with TRBJ2-7, with D perhaps matching TRBD1 (5 bases). This clonotype was obtained from a woman in her forties in good health and CMV-seropositive. Sequenced material: PBMCs. The CDR3 sequence: CASSAGQTYEQYF. The CDR3 DNA reads as TGTGCCAGCAGCGCCGGACAAACCTACGAGCAGTACTTC.